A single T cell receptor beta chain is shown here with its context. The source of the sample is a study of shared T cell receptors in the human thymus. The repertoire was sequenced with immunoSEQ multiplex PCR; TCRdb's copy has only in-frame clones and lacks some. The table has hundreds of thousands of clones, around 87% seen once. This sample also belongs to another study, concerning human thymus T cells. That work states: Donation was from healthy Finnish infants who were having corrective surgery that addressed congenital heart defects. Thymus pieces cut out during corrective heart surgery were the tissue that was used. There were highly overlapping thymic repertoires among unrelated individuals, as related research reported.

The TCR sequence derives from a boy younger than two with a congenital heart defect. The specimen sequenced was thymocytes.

In nucleotides, the CDR3 is TGTGCCAGTAGTTACGACAGGGACCTCTTCTATGGCTACACCTTC. This gives the protein CASSYDRDLFYGYTF. The chain recombines TRBV19 with TRBJ1-2, with 7 bases matching TRBD1. Germline-derived CDR1 and CDR2 are LNHDA and SQIVND (reference sequence). J gave up 4 bases and V 5 bases, and 10 bases lay outside the gene matches. This CDR3 contains 15 residues. Together with reference TRBV19 and TRBJ1-2, the CDR3 gives the full variable domain: DGGITQSPKYLFRKEGQNVTLSCEQNLNHDAMYWYRQDPGQGLRLIYYSQIVNDFQKGDIAEGYSVSREKKESFPLTVTSAQKNPTAFYLCASSYDRDLFYGYTFGSGTRLTVV.